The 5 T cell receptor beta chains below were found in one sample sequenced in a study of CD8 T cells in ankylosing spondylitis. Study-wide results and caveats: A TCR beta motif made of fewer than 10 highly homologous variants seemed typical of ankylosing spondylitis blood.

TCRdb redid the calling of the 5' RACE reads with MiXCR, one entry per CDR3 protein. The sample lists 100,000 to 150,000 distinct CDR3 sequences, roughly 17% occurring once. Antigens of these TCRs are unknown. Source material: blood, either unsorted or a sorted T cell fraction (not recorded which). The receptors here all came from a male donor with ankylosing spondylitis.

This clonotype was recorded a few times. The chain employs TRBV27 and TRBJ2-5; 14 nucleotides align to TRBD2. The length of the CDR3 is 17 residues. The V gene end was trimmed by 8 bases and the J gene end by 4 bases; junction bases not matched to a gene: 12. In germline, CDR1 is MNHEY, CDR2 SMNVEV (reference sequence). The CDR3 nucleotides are TGTGCCAGCGCGGTCGGGACTAGCGGGAGTTCGGGAGAGACCCAGTACTTC. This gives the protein CASAVGTSGSSGETQYF.

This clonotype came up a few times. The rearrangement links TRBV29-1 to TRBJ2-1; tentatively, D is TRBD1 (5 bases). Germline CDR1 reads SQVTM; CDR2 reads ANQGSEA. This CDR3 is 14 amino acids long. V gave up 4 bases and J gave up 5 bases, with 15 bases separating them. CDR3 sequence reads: CSVVVQEQDNEQFF. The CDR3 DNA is TGCAGCGTTGTGGTTCAGGAACAGGACAATGAGCAGTTCTTC.

The CDR3 sequence: CASSLGRGGRDEQFF. The CDR3 DNA reads as TGTGCCAGCAGCTTAGGCAGGGGAGGTAGGGATGAGCAGTTCTTC. The rearrangement joins TRBV7-6 to TRBJ2-1; D tentatively reads TRBD1 or TRBD2 (6 bases each). The CDR3 sequence is 15 residues long. Germline CDR1 reads SGHVS; CDR2 reads FNYEAQ. Trimming removed 1 base at V and 8 bases at J, with 15 bases between.

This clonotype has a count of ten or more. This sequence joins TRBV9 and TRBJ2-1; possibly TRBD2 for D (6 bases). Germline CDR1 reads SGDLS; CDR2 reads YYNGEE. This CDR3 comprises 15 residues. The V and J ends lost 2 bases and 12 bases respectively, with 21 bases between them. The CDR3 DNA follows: TGTGCCAGCAGCGTTAGCGGAGACGTGCGATTCGGGCAGTTCTTC. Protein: CASSVSGDVRFGQFF.

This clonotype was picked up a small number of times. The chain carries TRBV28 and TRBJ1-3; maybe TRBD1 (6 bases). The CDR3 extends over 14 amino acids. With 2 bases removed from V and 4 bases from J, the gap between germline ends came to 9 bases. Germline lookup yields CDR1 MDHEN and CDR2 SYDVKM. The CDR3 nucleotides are TGTGCCAGCAGTTTAACAGGGAACGGAAACACCATATATTTT. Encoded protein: CASSLTGNGNTIYF.